Each of the 16 T cell receptor beta chains below was sequenced from the same sample in a study of blood T cell repertoires in COVID-19. Libraries were prepared by immunoSEQ multiplex PCR; TCRdb keeps only in-frame clonotypes and omits some of them. The data show around 140,000 clones, 75% to 90% seen once. Source material: peripheral blood. The receptors stem from a human donor in a cohort sampled during active COVID-19.

This clone has just one count. The chain recombines TRBV5-4 with TRBJ2-7, with 7 bases identical to TRBD2. The V gene's germline CDR1 is SGHNT and CDR2 YYREEE (reference sequence). CDR3 length: 12 amino acids. The junction had 5 bases not matched to a gene; V was cut back by 4 bases and J by 7 bases. The CDR3 sequence is CASSPPGGEQYF. The CDR3 DNA reads as TGTGCCAGCAGCCCCCCCGGGGGGGAGCAGTACTTC.

This sequence joins TRBV19 and TRBJ2-5, with TRBD1 as a possible D gene (6 bases). The CDR3 is made up of 13 amino acids. Germline assignment: CDR1 LNHDA and CDR2 SQIVND (reference sequence). Trimming removed 6 bases from V and 5 bases from J, with 13 bases in between. The CDR3 loop reads CASRGQSKETQYF. The CDR3 nucleotides are TGTGCCAGTAGAGGACAGTCCAAGGAGACCCAGTACTTC.

The rearrangement uses TRBV11-2 and TRBJ2-7; TRBD1 might be the D (6 bases). Trimming stripped 0 bases from V and 9 bases from J, with 18 bases between. Germline V CDR1 and CDR2: SGHAT, FQNNGV. The CDR3 has 15 residues. CDR3 protein: CASSLDSWTDKTQYF. The DNA of the CDR3 is TGTGCCAGCAGCTTAGACTCCTGGACAGACAAGACGCAGTACTTC.

This chain joins TRBV11-1 and TRBJ1-1; 7 bases match TRBD1. The CDR3 contains 15 residues. CDR1 is SGHAT, CDR2 FQDESV, per germline (reference sequence). Losses at the gene ends were 4 bases for V and 1 base for J; bases not matched to a gene: 6. CDR3 loop: CASSWGTVKNTEAFF. CDR3 coding DNA: TGTGCCAGCAGCTGGGGGACAGTTAAGAACACTGAAGCTTTCTTT.

This clone came up a few times. CDR3 residues: CASSIRDRGPGQPQHF. The CDR3 coding sequence is TGTGCCAGCAGCATCCGGGACAGGGGGCCGGGTCAGCCCCAGCATTTT. The V call is TRBV5-6, the J call TRBJ1-5, with 12 bases fitting TRBD1. This CDR3 is 16 amino acids long. In germline, CDR1 is SGHDT, CDR2 YYEEEE. Trimming took 4 bases from V and 6 from J; bases not matched to a gene: 8.

This clone appeared a single time. The gene calls are TRBV18 and TRBJ1-1, with 8 positions matching TRBD1. This CDR3 has 15 residues. The germline V gene encodes CDR1 KGHSH and CDR2 LQKENI. The V gene end was trimmed by 4 bases and the J gene end by 1 base; junction bases not matched to a gene: 5. The CDR3 loop is CASSLSTGENTEAFF. Here the CDR3 DNA reads TGTGCCAGCTCACTTTCGACAGGGGAGAACACTGAAGCTTTCTTT.

The CDR3 nucleotides read TGTGCCAGCAGCGTAGTAACAGGGGGCATAGATACGCAGTATTTT. Translation: CASSVVTGGIDTQYF. This sequence joins TRBV9 and TRBJ2-3; 9 nucleotides match TRBD1. In germline, CDR1 is SGDLS, CDR2 YYNGEE. The CDR3 is 15 residues long. V was clipped by 0 bases and J by 5 bases; unmatched bases: 4.

The V call is TRBV6-5, the J call TRBJ1-6; 9 nucleotides agree with TRBD1. With 2 bases clipped from V and 5 bases from J, the junction kept 1 base outside the gene matches. The CDR3 extends over 15 amino acids. In germline, CDR1 is MNHEY, CDR2 SVGAGI. The CDR3 region is CASSYGDRDNSPLHF. The CDR3 DNA reads TGTGCCAGCAGTTACGGGGACAGGGATAATTCACCCCTCCACTTT.

The rearrangement uses TRBV5-1 and TRBJ1-2; 7 positions agree with TRBD1. V lost 3 bases to trimming and J lost 4 bases; unmatched junction nucleotides: 6. CDR1 and CDR2 (germline): SGHRS, YFSETQ. The CDR3 covers 14 residues. CDR3 sequence: CASSSETGSYGYTF. CDR3 in DNA: TGCGCCAGCAGCTCAGAGACAGGGAGCTATGGCTACACCTTC.

A word on this clone: One junction end does not reproduce the germline sequence, and a read error may be involved. The genes are TRBV30 and TRBJ1-4; 9 bases map to TRBD1. The CDR3 has 14 amino acids. Germline-derived CDR1 and CDR2 are GTSNPN and SVGIG (reference sequence). The CDR3 DNA follows: TGTGCCTGGTCGAGGACAGGGGCGAATGGAAAACTGTTTTTT. This codes for CAWSRTGANGKLFF.

This rearrangement joins TRBV5-4 to TRBJ2-5, with 8 nucleotides matching TRBD1. Unmatched junction bases numbered 9, after V lost 0 bases and J lost 5 bases. Looked up from germline, CDR1 is SGHNT and CDR2 is YYREEE (reference sequence). CDR3 size: 16 residues. As DNA, the CDR3 is TGTGCCAGCAGCTTGGGCTCTGGACAGGGAATGGAGACCCAGTACTTC. Translating it yields CASSLGSGQGMETQYF. Supplemented by reference TRBV5-4 and TRBJ2-5, the full variable domain reads ETGVTQSPTHLIKTRGQQVTLRCSSQSGHNTVSWYQQALGQGPQFIFQYYREEENGRGNFPPRFSGLQFPNYSSELNVNALELDDSALYLCASSLGSGQGMETQYFGPGTRLLVL.

This clone appeared a single time. V usage is TRBV18 and J usage is TRBJ2-1, with 7 bases aligning to TRBD2. With 1 base clipped from V and 4 bases from J, the junction kept 10 bases outside the gene matches. CDR1 and CDR2 from the germline V gene are KGHSH and LQKENI. The CDR3 has 17 residues. For the CDR3, the DNA is TGTGCCAGCTCACCACGGTCGAGCGGGACTCTTTACAATGAGCAGTTCTTC. This sequence encodes CASSPRSSGTLYNEQFF.

This clone was counted a few times. The chain links TRBV27 to TRBJ1-5; 10 bases map to TRBD1. Trimming at V came to 5 bases and at J to 6 bases, leaving 7 bases not matched to a gene. The CDR3 extends over 15 amino acids. The germline V gene has CDR1 MNHEY and CDR2 SMNVEV (reference sequence). The chain's CDR3 is CASSPRQGAGQPQHF. The CDR3 region has the DNA TGTGCCAGCAGTCCACGACAGGGGGCAGGTCAGCCCCAGCATTTT.

The chain joins TRBV5-1 to TRBJ1-3; the D is unclear. This CDR3 has 13 residues. V shed 5 bases and J shed 2 bases, with 8 bases lying between them. CDR1 and CDR2 (germline): SGHRS, YFSETQ. The CDR3: CASSGVAGNTIYF. CDR3 bases: TGCGCCAGCAGTGGTGTAGCTGGAAACACCATATATTTT.

This clone has a single count. V gene TRBV24-1 combines with J gene TRBJ2-2, with 9 bases lining up with TRBD2. Trimming took 4 bases from V and 1 from J; bases not matched to a gene: 3. There are 16 residues in the CDR3. Germline CDR1 reads KGHDR; CDR2 reads SFDVKD. The CDR3 reads CATSDQTSGNTGELFF. The CDR3 DNA reads as TGTGCCACCAGTGACCAGACTAGCGGGAACACCGGGGAGCTGTTTTTT.

The chain links TRBV7-9 to TRBJ2-4, with 9 bases identical to TRBD1. This CDR3 is built from 16 residues. J lost 6 bases, V lost 5 bases, and 11 bases had no gene match. Germline V gene sequence: CDR1 SEHNR, CDR2 FQNEAQ (reference sequence). The CDR3 DNA follows: TGTGCCAGCAGCCCAACGGACAGGGGAGGTGCAAACATTCAGTACTTC. Protein product: CASSPTDRGGANIQYF.